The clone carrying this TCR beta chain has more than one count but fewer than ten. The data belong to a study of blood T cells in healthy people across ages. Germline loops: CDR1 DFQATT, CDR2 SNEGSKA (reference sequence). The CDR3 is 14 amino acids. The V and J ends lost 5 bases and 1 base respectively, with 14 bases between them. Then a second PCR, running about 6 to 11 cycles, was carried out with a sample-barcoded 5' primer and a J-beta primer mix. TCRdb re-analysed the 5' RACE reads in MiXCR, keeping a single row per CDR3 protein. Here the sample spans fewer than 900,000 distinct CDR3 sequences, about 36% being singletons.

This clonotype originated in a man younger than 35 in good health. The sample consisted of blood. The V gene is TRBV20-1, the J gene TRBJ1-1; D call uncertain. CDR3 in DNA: TGCAGTGCTCCACTCCCGTACACGAACACTGAAGCTTTCTTT. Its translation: CSAPLPYTNTEAFF.